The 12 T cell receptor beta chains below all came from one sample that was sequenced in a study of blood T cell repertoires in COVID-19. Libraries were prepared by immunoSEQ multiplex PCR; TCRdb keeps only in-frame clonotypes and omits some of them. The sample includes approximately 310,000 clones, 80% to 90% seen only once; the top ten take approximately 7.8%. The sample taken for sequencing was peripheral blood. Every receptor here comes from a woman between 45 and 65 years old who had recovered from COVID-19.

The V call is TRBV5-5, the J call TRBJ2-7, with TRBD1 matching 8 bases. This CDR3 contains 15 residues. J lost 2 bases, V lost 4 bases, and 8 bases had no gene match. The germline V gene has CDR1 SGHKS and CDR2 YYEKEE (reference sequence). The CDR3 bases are TGTGCCAGCAGCGCGGGACAGGCGATGGCCTACGAGCAGTACTTC. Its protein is CASSAGQAMAYEQYF.

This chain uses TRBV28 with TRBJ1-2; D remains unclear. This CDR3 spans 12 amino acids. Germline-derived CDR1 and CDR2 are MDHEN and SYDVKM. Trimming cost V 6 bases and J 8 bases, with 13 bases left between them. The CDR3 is CASRTLTRGYTF. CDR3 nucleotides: TGTGCCAGCAGGACTTTAACTAGGGGCTACACCTTC.

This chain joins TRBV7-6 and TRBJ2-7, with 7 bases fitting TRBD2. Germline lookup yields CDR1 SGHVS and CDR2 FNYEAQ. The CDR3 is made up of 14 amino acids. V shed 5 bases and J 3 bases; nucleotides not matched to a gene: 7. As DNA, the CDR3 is TGTGCCAGCAGCCCACTAGCGACCAACTACGAGCAGTACTTC. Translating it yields CASSPLATNYEQYF.

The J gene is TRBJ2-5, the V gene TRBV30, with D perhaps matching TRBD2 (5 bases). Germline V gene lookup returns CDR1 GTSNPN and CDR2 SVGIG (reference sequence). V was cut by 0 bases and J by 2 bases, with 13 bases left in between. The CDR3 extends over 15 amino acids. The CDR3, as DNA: TGTGCCTGGAGTGTCCCCGGAGGTGGGCAAGAGACCCAGTACTTC. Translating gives CAWSVPGGGQETQYF.

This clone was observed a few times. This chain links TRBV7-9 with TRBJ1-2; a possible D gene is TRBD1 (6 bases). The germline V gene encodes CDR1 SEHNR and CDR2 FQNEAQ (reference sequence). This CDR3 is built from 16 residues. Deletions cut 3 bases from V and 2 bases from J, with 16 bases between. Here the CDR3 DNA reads TGTGCCAGCAGCTTCAAGCAGGGGTTCGGGAACTATGGCTACACCTTC. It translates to CASSFKQGFGNYGYTF.

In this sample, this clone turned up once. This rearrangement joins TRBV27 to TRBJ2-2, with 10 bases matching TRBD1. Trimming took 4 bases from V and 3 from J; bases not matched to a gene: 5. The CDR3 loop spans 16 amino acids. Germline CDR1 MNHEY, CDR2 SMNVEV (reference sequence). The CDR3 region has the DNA TGTGCCAGCAGTTACGACAGGGGGCCAGACACCGGGGAGCTGTTTTTT. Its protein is CASSYDRGPDTGELFF.

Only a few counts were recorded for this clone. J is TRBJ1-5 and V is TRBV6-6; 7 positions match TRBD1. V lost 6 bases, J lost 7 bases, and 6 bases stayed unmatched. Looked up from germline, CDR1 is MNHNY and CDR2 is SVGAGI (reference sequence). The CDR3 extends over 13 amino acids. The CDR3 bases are TGTGCCAGCAGCATGGGGACAGACCAGCCCCAGCATTTT. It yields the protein CASSMGTDQPQHF.

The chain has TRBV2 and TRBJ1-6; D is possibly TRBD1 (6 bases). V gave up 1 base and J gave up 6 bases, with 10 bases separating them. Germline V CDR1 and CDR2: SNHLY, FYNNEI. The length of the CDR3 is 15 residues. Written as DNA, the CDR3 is TGTGCCAGCAGTGAAGAATGGACAGCTAATTCACCCCTCCACTTT. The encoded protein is CASSEEWTANSPLHF.

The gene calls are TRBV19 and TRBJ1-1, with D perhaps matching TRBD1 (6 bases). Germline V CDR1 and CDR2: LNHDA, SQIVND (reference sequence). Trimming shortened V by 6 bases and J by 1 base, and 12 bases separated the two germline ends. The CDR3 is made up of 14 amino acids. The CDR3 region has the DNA TGTGCCAGTAGAGGGGGGGCGCGGAACACTGAAGCTTTCTTT. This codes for CASRGGARNTEAFF. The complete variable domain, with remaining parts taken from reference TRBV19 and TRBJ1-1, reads DGGITQSPKYLFRKEGQNVTLSCEQNLNHDAMYWYRQDPGQGLRLIYYSQIVNDFQKGDIAEGYSVSREKKESFPLTVTSAQKNPTAFYLCASRGGARNTEAFFGQGTRLTVV.

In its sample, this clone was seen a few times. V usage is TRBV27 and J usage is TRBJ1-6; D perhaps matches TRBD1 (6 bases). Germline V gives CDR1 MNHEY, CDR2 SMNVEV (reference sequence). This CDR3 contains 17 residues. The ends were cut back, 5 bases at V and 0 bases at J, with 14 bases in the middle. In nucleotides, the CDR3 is TGTGCCAGCAGTGCAGGGGACCAGAGCTCCTATAATTCACCCCTCCACTTT. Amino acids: CASSAGDQSSYNSPLHF.

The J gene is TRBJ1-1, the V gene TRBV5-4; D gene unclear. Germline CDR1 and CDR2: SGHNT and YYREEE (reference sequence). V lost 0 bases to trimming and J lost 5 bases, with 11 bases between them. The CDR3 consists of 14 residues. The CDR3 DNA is TGTGCCAGCAGCTTGGCAGGTAAGGAAACTGAAGCTTTCTTT. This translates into CASSLAGKETEAFF. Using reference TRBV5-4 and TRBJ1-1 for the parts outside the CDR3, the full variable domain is ETGVTQSPTHLIKTRGQQVTLRCSSQSGHNTVSWYQQALGQGPQFIFQYYREEENGRGNFPPRFSGLQFPNYSSELNVNALELDDSALYLCASSLAGKETEAFFGQGTRLTVV.

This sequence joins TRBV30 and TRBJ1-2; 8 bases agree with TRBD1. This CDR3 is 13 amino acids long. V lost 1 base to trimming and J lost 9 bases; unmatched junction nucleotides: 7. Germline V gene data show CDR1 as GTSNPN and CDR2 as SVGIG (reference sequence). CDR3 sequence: CAWSGTGRTSYTF. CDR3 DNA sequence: TGTGCCTGGAGTGGGACAGGGAGGACGAGCTACACCTTC.